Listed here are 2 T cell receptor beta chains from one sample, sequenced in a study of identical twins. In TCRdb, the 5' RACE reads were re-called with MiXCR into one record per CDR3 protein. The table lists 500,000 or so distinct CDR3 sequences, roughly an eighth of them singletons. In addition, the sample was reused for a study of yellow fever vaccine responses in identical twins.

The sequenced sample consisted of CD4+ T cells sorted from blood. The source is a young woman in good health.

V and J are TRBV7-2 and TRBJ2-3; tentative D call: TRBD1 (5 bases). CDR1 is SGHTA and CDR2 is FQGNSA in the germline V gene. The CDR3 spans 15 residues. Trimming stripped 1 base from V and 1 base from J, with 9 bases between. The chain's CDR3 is CASSLEQVGTDTQYF. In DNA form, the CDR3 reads TGTGCCAGCAGCTTAGAACAGGTCGGCACAGATACGCAGTATTTT.

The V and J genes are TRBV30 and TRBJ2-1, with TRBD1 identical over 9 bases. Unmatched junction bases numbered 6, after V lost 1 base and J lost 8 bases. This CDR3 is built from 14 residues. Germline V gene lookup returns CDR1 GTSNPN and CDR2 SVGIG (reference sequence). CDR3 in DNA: TGTGCCTGGAGTGCGGGACAGGGAAAGGATGAGCAGTTCTTC. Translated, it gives CAWSAGQGKDEQFF.